This entry lists 14 T cell receptor beta chains sequenced from one sample in a study of cytomegalovirus exposure and HLA in healthy donors. Amplification used 60 Vbeta primers and 13 Jbeta primers. Generated by immunoSEQ multiplex PCR, the TCRdb table keeps only in-frame clones and is missing some. The sample records fewer than 200,000 clones, around 81% being singletons. Source material: PBMCs. These receptors were obtained from a woman aged 25 to 45 in good health and CMV-seronegative.

The V and J genes are TRBV29-1 and TRBJ2-7; TRBD1 agrees at 8 bases. V shed 5 bases and J 5 bases; nucleotides not matched to a gene: 2. This CDR3 has 11 residues. CDR1 and CDR2 (germline): SQVTM, ANQGSEA. The CDR3 is CSVRTGHEQYF. CDR3 DNA: TGCAGCGTTAGGACAGGGCACGAGCAGTACTTC.

The rearrangement links TRBV6-6 to TRBJ2-7, with TRBD1 matching over 7 bases. The length of the CDR3 is 14 residues. Trimming cost V 6 bases and J 5 bases; bases outside gene matches: 10. Germline lookup yields CDR1 MNHNY and CDR2 SVGAGI (reference sequence). CDR3 region: CASRPTGNPDEQYF. The DNA for the CDR3 is TGTGCCAGCAGGCCGACAGGGAACCCCGACGAGCAGTACTTC.

The rearrangement joins TRBV6-1 to TRBJ2-2, with D unresolved. Trimming stripped 0 bases from V and 7 bases from J, with 12 bases between. Germline assignment: CDR1 MNHNS and CDR2 SASEGT. This CDR3 is built from 15 residues. The CDR3 here is CASSEAQDGGGELFF. Here the CDR3 DNA reads TGTGCCAGCAGTGAAGCGCAGGATGGTGGCGGGGAGCTGTTTTTT.

This sequence joins TRBV28 and TRBJ2-7, with 7 positions matching TRBD1. Germline V gene sequence: CDR1 MDHEN, CDR2 SYDVKM. V dropped 1 base and J dropped 6; count of bases not matched to a gene: 6. The CDR3 consists of 14 residues. The CDR3, as DNA: TGTGCCAGCAGTTTATTTAGGGGGCAGAGCGAGCAGTACTTC. Amino acid sequence: CASSLFRGQSEQYF.

The V and J genes are TRBV29-1 and TRBJ2-5; 7 positions agree with TRBD1. The last part of the DNA fits TRBJ2-7 better; the J call may be wrong. There are 12 residues in the CDR3. Germline values: CDR1 SQVTM, CDR2 ANQGSEA. CDR3 in amino acids: CSVVGQTYEQYF. In nucleotides, the CDR3 is TGCAGCGTGGTGGGACAGACCTACGAGCAGTACTTC.

The J gene is TRBJ2-7, the V gene TRBV7-9, with 7 bases matching TRBD2. This CDR3 contains 16 residues. V gave up 5 bases and J gave up 3 bases; unmatched junction bases: 13. Germline CDR1 SEHNR, CDR2 FQNEAQ (reference sequence). The CDR3 bases are TGTGCCAGCAGCCCCCGGGGAGGGCTCGGACTCTACGAGCAGTACTTC. Translated, it gives CASSPRGGLGLYEQYF.

The chain's CDR3 is CASSQDLARFEQYF. The CDR3, as DNA: TGCGCCAGCAGCCAAGATCTGGCTAGATTTGAGCAGTACTTC. The J gene is TRBJ2-7, the V gene TRBV4-1; D uncertain. The CDR3 is made up of 14 amino acids. The V gene's germline CDR1 is MGHRA and CDR2 YSYEKL. Trimming cost V 0 bases and J 7 bases, with 13 bases left between them.

J is TRBJ1-5 and V is TRBV19; 10 bases are a match to TRBD1. This CDR3 has 18 residues. V lost 4 bases to trimming and J lost 2 bases; unmatched junction nucleotides: 11. Germline V gene lookup returns CDR1 LNHDA and CDR2 SQIVND (reference sequence). CDR3 loop: CASSNPSGQGIGNQPQHF. The CDR3 nucleotides are TGTGCCAGTAGTAACCCCTCGGGACAGGGGATAGGCAATCAGCCCCAGCATTTT.

The CDR3 reads CASTLAEPYNEQFF. The DNA for the CDR3 is TGCGCCAGCACCCTAGCGGAACCCTACAATGAGCAGTTCTTC. V gene TRBV5-1 combines with J gene TRBJ2-1, with TRBD2 matching 7 bases. Germline CDR1 SGHRS, CDR2 YFSETQ. V lost 6 bases, J lost 2 bases, and 5 bases stayed unmatched. The CDR3 has 14 residues.

CDR3 DNA sequence: TGCGCCAGCAGCTTCCCGGGACTAGCGGGAGTTTACCACGAGCAGTACTTC. Translating it yields CASSFPGLAGVYHEQYF. The J gene is TRBJ2-7, the V gene TRBV5-1; 14 bases map to TRBD2. Germline CDR1 reads SGHRS; CDR2 reads YFSETQ. V gave up 2 bases and J gave up 5 bases; unmatched junction bases: 9. CDR3 length: 17 residues. The whole variable domain, remainder taken from reference TRBV5-1 and TRBJ2-7, is KAGVTQTPRYLIKTRGQQVTLSCSPISGHRSVSWYQQTPGQGLQFLFEYFSETQRNKGNFPGRFSGRQFSNSRSEMNVSTLELGDSALYLCASSFPGLAGVYHEQYFGPGTRLTVT.

To note about this clone: At one end, the junction sequence differs from germline, possibly due to a read error. This chain links TRBV7-9 with TRBJ2-7; the match to TRBD1 covers 7 bases. This CDR3 comprises 13 residues. CDR1 is SEHNR, CDR2 FQNEAQ, per germline (reference sequence). This chain's CDR3 is CSSSRGQTYEQYF. The CDR3 coding sequence is TGTTCCAGCAGCCGGGGACAGACCTACGAGCAGTACTTC.

V gene TRBV27 combines with J gene TRBJ2-3; weak D call: TRBD2 (5 bases). Trimming stripped 8 bases from V and 2 bases from J, with 17 bases between. Germline V gene data show CDR1 as MNHEY and CDR2 as SMNVEV (reference sequence). The CDR3 spans 15 residues. The CDR3 bases are TGTGCCAGCTCTCCTTGGAGGCGCGCCACAGATACGCAGTATTTT. Translated, it gives CASSPWRRATDTQYF.

The chain employs TRBV27 and TRBJ2-2; 7 bases are shared with TRBD1. The CDR3 totals 17 residues. Germline CDR1 is MNHEY and CDR2 is SMNVEV (reference sequence). V was pared by 2 bases and J by 0 bases, with 6 bases of the junction left unmatched. The CDR3 nucleotides read TGTGCCAGCAGTTTACAAGGGGGCGCGACGAACACCGGGGAGCTGTTTTTT. It specifies CASSLQGGATNTGELFF.

The chain recombines TRBV11-3 with TRBJ2-1; 11 bases are a match to TRBD2. The V gene end was trimmed by 5 bases and the J gene end by 8 bases; junction bases not matched to a gene: 8. In germline, CDR1 is SGHNT, CDR2 YENEEA. The CDR3 contains 15 residues. In nucleotides, the CDR3 is TGTGCCAGCAGCGACCGGACTAGCGGGTCTTATGAGCAGTTCTTC. Translation: CASSDRTSGSYEQFF.